What follows describes a single TCR beta chain. Its target is unknown. CDR1 SGHRS and CDR2 YFSETQ come from the germline V gene. The germline V and J ends were trimmed by 2 bases and 10 bases, with 12 bases remaining between them. The CDR3 has 12 amino acids. The data derive from a study of CD8+ T cells in alopecia areata. Study background: Treated patients swallowed 5 to 10 mg of oral tofacitinib twice daily. Patients took tofacitinib for 6 to 18 months, followed by 6 drug-free months. Whole-study findings and limits: Clonality in lesional scalp, especially alopecia totalis/universalis, exceeded that of normal scalp. Sequencing of scalp samples also includes resident alphabeta T cells from normal skin.

cDNA serving as the sequencing template came from extracted, reverse transcribed RNA. Only in-frame clones appear in the TCRdb table, and some are missing; sequencing was by immunoSEQ multiplex PCR. The data hold 220,000 or so clones, with about 53% observed a single time. The receptor's source is a human donor with alopecia areata. Sequenced here: CD4+ T cells sorted from blood, sampled at week 0. This chain links TRBV5-1 with TRBJ1-1; no reliable D call. The CDR3, as DNA: TGCGCCAGCAGCTTCTTAGGAGAGGGAGCTTTCTTT. This sequence encodes CASSFLGEGAFF.